The 9 T cell receptor beta chains presented below share a single source sample, sequenced in a study of breast tumors, draining lymph nodes, adjacent tissues. Axillary draining lymph nodes of breast cancer patients supplied the node samples. TCRdb passed the multiplex PCR reads through MiXCR, listing each CDR3 protein once. The sample lists 75,000 to 100,000 distinct CDR3 sequences; about 20% were seen once. Material for sequencing was axillary lymph node tissue. All receptors come from a female donor with breast cancer. Some clones in this sample may be carry-over from other donors' samples.

Concerning this clonotype itself: No DNA is shown, since the ends of the CDR3 on it are uncertain; the CDR3 is the one TCRdb lists. The rearrangement links TRBV12-3 or TRBV12-4 to TRBJ2-5; TRBD1 is taken as the D call from the table, unchecked against the DNA. The CDR3 is 20 residues long, ends included. The CDR3 sequence: CASSIYLCSASRQAQETQYF.

Only a few counts were recorded for this clonotype. The chain joins TRBV28 to TRBJ2-5, with D tentatively TRBD1 (5 bases). This CDR3 has 12 amino acids. The germline gives CDR1 MDHEN, CDR2 SYDVKM. Trimming took 6 bases from V and 3 from J, leaving 8 bases between them. CDR3 loop: CASSPQEETQYF. The CDR3 bases are TGTGCCAGCAGCCCACAGGAAGAGACCCAGTACTTC.

Details on this clonotype: A much more abundant neighbour one base away suggests this may be a read error. The final CDR3 position lacks the conserved phenylalanine or tryptophan, pointing to a likely read error. V gene TRBV15 combines with J gene TRBJ2-7; 9 bases fit TRBD2. V shed 8 bases, J shed 3 bases, and the junction held 11 bases outside the gene matches. The CDR3 spans 15 residues. In germline, CDR1 is LNHNV, CDR2 YYDKDF (reference sequence). CDR3 DNA sequence: TGTGCCACCGAATCTGGACTAGCGTCGAGCTACGAGCAGTACCTC. Encoded protein: CATESGLASSYEQYL.

There are many counts of this clonotype. The chain is built from TRBV6-5 and TRBJ2-3; TRBD1 is a possible D gene (6 bases). The germline CDR1 and CDR2 sequences are MNHEY and SVGAGI. The CDR3 is made up of 13 amino acids. V was clipped by 6 bases and J by 2 bases, with 9 bases between them. CDR3 amino acids: CASSYRDTDTQYF. As DNA, the CDR3 is TGTGCCAGCAGCTACAGGGACACAGATACGCAGTATTTT.

This clonotype was seen a handful of times. This sequence joins TRBV4-1 and TRBJ2-3, with 13 bases identical to TRBD2. The CDR3 length is 18 residues. Germline CDR1 and CDR2: MGHRA and YSYEKL. The ends lost 0 bases at V and 4 bases at J; junction bases unmatched: 7. CDR3 protein: CASSQEPWTSGRADTQYF. CDR3 nucleotides: TGCGCCAGCAGCCAAGAACCTTGGACTAGCGGGAGAGCAGATACGCAGTATTTT.

This chain joins TRBV12-3 or TRBV12-4 and TRBJ2-5, with TRBD2 matching over 11 bases. The CDR3 is made up of 16 amino acids. V trimming: 1 base; J trimming: 4 bases; junction bases outside the gene matches: 5. The DNA of the CDR3 is TGTGCCAGCAGTTTAGGGATAGCGGGAGGGGGAGAGACCCAGTACTTC. It specifies CASSLGIAGGGETQYF.

Points on this clonotype: This may stem from a read error, because a much larger clone lies one nucleotide away. The chain's CDR3 is CASMSRPGQPQHF. CDR3 nucleotide sequence: TGTGCCAGCATGTCCCGACCGGGACAGCCCCAGCATTTT. J is TRBJ1-5 and V is TRBV6-6; D ambiguous. Germline CDR1 and CDR2: MNHNY and SVGAGI (reference sequence). Trimming took off 7 bases at V and 7 bases at J, with 14 bases between the two ends. The CDR3 has 13 amino acids.

Ten or more counts support this clonotype. This chain connects TRBV4-3 to TRBJ1-4; maybe TRBD1 (5 bases). The length of the CDR3 is 14 residues. The V gene lost 3 bases and the J gene lost 5 bases, with 10 bases spanning the gap. Germline V gives CDR1 LGHNA, CDR2 YSLEER. CDR3 sequence: CASSQRGWNEKLFF. CDR3 nucleotide sequence: TGCGCCAGCAGCCAGAGGGGCTGGAATGAAAAACTGTTTTTT.

This clonotype has ten or more counts. The chain has TRBV19 and TRBJ2-3; D is tentatively TRBD1 or TRBD2 (6 bases each). The germline CDR1 and CDR2 sequences are LNHDA and SQIVND (reference sequence). The CDR3 contains 14 residues. V shed 3 bases and J shed 5 bases, with 12 bases lying between them. CDR3 in amino acids: CASSIWGAEDTQYF. In nucleotides, the CDR3 is TGTGCCAGTAGTATTTGGGGGGCGGAAGATACGCAGTATTTT.